This record concerns one T cell receptor beta chain sequence. This entry belongs to a study of PD-L1 blockade in urothelial cancer. Generated by immunoSEQ multiplex PCR, the TCRdb table keeps only in-frame clones and is missing some. The table records about 82,000 clones, over 90% of them present only once. V gave up 5 bases and J gave up 7 bases, with 16 bases separating them. Germline loops: CDR1 SGHTA, CDR2 FQGTGA. The CDR3 is made up of 14 amino acids. The input for sequencing was PBMCs, taken around atezolizumab (anti-PD-L1) treatment. The chain is built from TRBV7-3 and TRBJ2-3; D gene uncertain. This clonotype was obtained from a man in his 60s with urothelial cancer. This CDR3 is CASSPSLSAYTQYF. The CDR3 DNA reads TGTGCCAGCAGCCCATCCCTCAGCGCCTATACGCAGTATTTT.